This T cell receptor beta chain was recovered during a study of early T cells in non-severe SARS-CoV-2 infection. Across the study: Bulk RNA from unsorted whole blood was sequenced; chains were unpaired. General study results and limits: Missing private and CD4 specificities, VDJdb matching favored anti-spike CD8 responses.

Each cDNA molecule carried a unique molecular identifier. TCRdb re-analysed the 5' RACE reads in MiXCR, keeping a single row per CDR3 protein. Counted here are roughly 120,000 distinct CDR3 sequences, just under 15% occurring once; the ten biggest clones make up 20% to 25%. As regards this clonotype: Its specificity is unknown.

The length of the CDR3 is 15 residues. V lost 7 bases and J lost 2, with 20 bases in between. CDR1 and CDR2 (germline): SQVTM, ANQGSEA. The receptor was isolated from an adult who was a healthcare worker with PCR-confirmed SARS-CoV-2 infection or an uninfected control (not recorded which). The chain recombines TRBV29-1 with TRBJ2-5, with D perhaps matching TRBD1 (6 bases). Sequenced: whole blood. In DNA form, the CDR3 reads TGCAGCGCCAGGCTTGGGACACTGGTACAAGAGACCCAGTACTTC. Protein sequence: CSARLGTLVQETQYF.